These T cell receptor beta chains were read from a single sample in a study of T cell repertoires in cytomegalovirus infection. TCRdb ran MiXCR on the reads and lists one entry per CDR3 protein. The sample includes approximately 320,000 distinct CDR3 sequences, approximately 9.5% of them seen just once. Source material: PBMCs. The source is a human donor in good health (CMV status not recorded). Some clones in this sample may be carry-over from other donors' samples. CDR3s include the opening cysteine and the closing phenylalanine or tryptophan. The order of the fields is D gene, J gene, clone size, V gene, CDR3 protein, CDR3 DNA. D genes are given only for firm matches. The size of a clone is reported for some rows only, either as once, few or many, or as a class for expanded clones.

>TRBD1|TRBJ1-5|few|TRBV20-1
CSAAQGSQPQHF
TGCAGTGCGGCACAGGGGTCACAGCCCCAGCATTTT
>TRBD2|TRBJ2-3|few|TRBV20-1
CSARDTGTTQRMGADTQYF
TGCAGTGCTAGAGATACCGGGACTACCCAGCGAATGGGGGCAGATACGCAGTATTTT
>.|TRBJ2-7|.|TRBV11-2
CASSLGDSGYEQYF
TGTGCCAGCAGCTTAGGCGACTCAGGCTACGAGCAGTACTTC
>TRBD1|TRBJ2-1|few|TRBV5-4
CASTMGQGPYNEQFF
TGTGCCAGCACCATGGGACAGGGGCCCTACAATGAGCAGTTCTTC
>TRBD1|TRBJ1-2|few|TRBV6-1
CASSSARDRGYGYTF
TGTGCCAGCAGTTCCGCCAGAGACAGGGGCTATGGCTACACCTTC
>.|TRBJ2-2|.|TRBV20-1
CSAREGVGTGELFF
TGCAGTGCTAGAGAGGGGGTGGGGACCGGGGAGCTGTTTTTT
>TRBD1|TRBJ1-6|few|TRBV7-3
CASSLSHGTGGFDSPLHF
TGTGCCAGCAGCTTATCCCACGGGACAGGGGGGTTTGATTCACCCCTCCACTTT
>TRBD1|TRBJ1-2|.|TRBV28
CASSFRDRAGTGYGYTF
TGTGCCAGCAGTTTCAGGGACAGGGCGGGGACTGGCTATGGCTACACCTTC
>.|TRBJ1-2|.|TRBV5-1
CASSPRSQAAYGYTF
TGCGCCAGCAGCCCGAGGTCGCAGGCGGCCTATGGCTACACCTTC
>.|TRBJ2-2|once|TRBV3-1
CASSPWVHTGELFF
TGTGCCAGCAGCCCTTGGGTCCACACCGGGGAGCTGTTTTTT
>.|TRBJ1-6|few|TRBV15
CATSRTAGGDSPLHF
TGTGCCACCAGCAGGACAGCCGGCGGGGATTCACCCCTCCACTTT
>TRBD2|TRBJ2-1|.|TRBV2
CASSRTSAVDNEQFF
TGTGCCAGCAGTCGAACTAGCGCGGTTGACAATGAGCAGTTCTTC
>TRBD2|TRBJ2-7|few|TRBV7-2
CASSSRAGDREKQYF
TGTGCCAGCAGCTCCAGAGCGGGAGACCGCGAAAAGCAGTACTTC
>TRBD2|TRBJ2-7|many|TRBV7-2
CASSLGGGSYEQYF
TGTGCCAGCAGCTTAGGCGGGGGGTCCTACGAGCAGTACTTC
>.|TRBJ2-7|many|TRBV6-5
CASSYSTRGSYEQYF
TGTGCCAGCAGTTACTCGACCCGAGGATCGTACGAGCAGTACTTC
>TRBD1|TRBJ1-1|few|TRBV27
CASSIDRVGTEAFF
TGTGCCAGCAGTATAGACAGGGTGGGCACTGAAGCTTTCTTT
>.|TRBJ2-7|.|TRBV4-3
CASSPVGTGSREQYF
TGCGCCAGCAGCCCAGTTGGCACAGGGTCGAGGGAGCAGTACTTC
>.|TRBJ1-4|few|TRBV23-1
CASSHFPRSGTNEKLFF
TGCGCCAGCAGTCACTTCCCGAGGTCAGGGACTAATGAAAAACTGTTTTTT
>TRBD2|TRBJ2-7|.|TRBV10-3
CAISPGTSGRAGREQYF
TGTGCCATCAGCCCAGGGACTAGCGGGAGGGCCGGGAGGGAGCAGTACTTC
>.|TRBJ1-2|many|TRBV12-3/TRBV12-4
CASSPRAGVSNYGYTF
TGTGCCAGCAGCCCCCGGGCCGGGGTATCCAACTATGGCTACACCTTC
>.|TRBJ2-3|.|TRBV28
CASSEGQSFDTQYF
TGTGCCAGCAGTGAAGGACAAAGCTTCGATACGCAGTATTTT
>TRBD2|TRBJ2-1|many|TRBV20-1
CSARTPGTSGNEQFF
TGCAGTGCTAGAACCCCCGGGACTAGCGGCAATGAGCAGTTCTTC
>TRBD2|TRBJ2-4|.|TRBV27
CASSGSGGASKNIQYF
TGTGCCAGCAGTGGCAGCGGGGGGGCTTCCAAAAACATTCAGTACTTC
>.|TRBJ1-4|many|TRBV7-2
CASSRLVGMGDEKLFF
TGTGCCAGCAGCCGCCTGGTGGGGATGGGTGATGAAAAACTGTTTTTT
>TRBD1|TRBJ2-3|many|TRBV7-2
CASSFQKSGQARTDTQYF
TGTGCCAGCAGTTTCCAAAAGAGCGGACAGGCCAGAACAGATACGCAGTATTTT
>.|TRBJ1-6|few|TRBV4-2
CASSQGQPNSPLHF
TGTGCCAGCAGCCAAGGACAGCCTAATTCACCCCTCCACTTT